Listed below are T cell receptor beta chains from one sample, sequenced in a study of blood T cell repertoires in COVID-19. Clones were sequenced by immunoSEQ multiplex PCR, and TCRdb holds only the in-frame ones, with some missing. Among about 220,000 clones listed, approximately 84% were seen once. Sequenced: peripheral blood. These receptors all come from a woman in her fifties or sixties with acute or convalescent COVID-19. Each CDR3 is given with its conserved first and last residue. Fields, in order: J gene, V gene, clone size, CDR3 protein. The size entry is marked missing in some rows and otherwise reads once, few, many or a size class.

TRBJ1-6 | TRBV7-2 | - | CASSSRSVLNSPLHF
TRBJ1-5 | TRBV21-1 | - | CASSKETGGLMSNQPQHF
TRBJ2-6 | TRBV2 | once | CASSVTGDAGANVLTF
TRBJ1-5 | TRBV7-8 | - | CASSPPGSGNQPQHF
TRBJ2-3 | TRBV9 | - | CASSVDPPGLASDTQYF
TRBJ1-2 | TRBV28 | - | CASTETRGGGYTF
TRBJ2-1 | TRBV7-2 | - | CASSLTSSGGYNEQFF
TRBJ2-2 | TRBV12-3/TRBV12-4 | - | CASISLAGELFF
TRBJ1-4 | TRBV2 | once | CASNLGQGSEKLFF
TRBJ1-2 | TRBV6-1 | few | CASSEFGSTYGYTF
TRBJ2-7 | TRBV7-5 | - | CVRSLEVATGYSEQYF
TRBJ1-5 | TRBV5-1 | - | CASSLGDRNQPQHF
TRBJ2-5 | TRBV14 | - | CASSQDRAGYQYF
TRBJ2-7 | TRBV6-5 | - | CASGGQGWEQYF
TRBJ2-3 | TRBV5-6 | - | CASSPGGGRASTDTQYF
TRBJ2-3 | TRBV29-1 | few | CSVGHQEPTDTQYF
TRBJ1-2 | TRBV5-1 | - | CASSLGQLGYTF
TRBJ2-7 | TRBV30 | - | CAWSLKGDEQYF
TRBJ2-2 | TRBV7-2 | - | CASSLTGGTGELFF
TRBJ1-6 | TRBV27 | - | CASSTKQGASPLHF
TRBJ1-1 | TRBV6-5 | - | CASSRSGTSNTEAFF
TRBJ1-3 | TRBV6-1 | - | CASSEKSYQLDSSGNTIYF
TRBJ1-2 | TRBV28 | - | CASRSPGLNYGYTF
TRBJ1-5 | TRBV21-1 | once | CASSPNSRGDQPQHF
TRBJ1-1 | TRBV30 | - | CAWSVRAITEAFF
TRBJ1-1 | TRBV13 | - | CASSFWERTGVEAFF
TRBJ1-2 | TRBV5-4 | - | CASSLRPGRWGYTF